One and the same sample provided the 3 T cell receptor beta chains below, sequenced in a study of control samples from healthy donors and cancer patients. Data came from immunoSEQ multiplex PCR; TCRdb stores just in-frame clones and leaves some out. This sample yields about 120,000 clones, of which approximately 89% are seen a single time; roughly 3.4% belongs to the top ten. Sequencing was done on a sample of blood. The receptors were gathered from a man in his forties or fifties in good health.

This chain joins TRBV7-9 and TRBJ2-2; D uncertain. CDR1 SEHNR and CDR2 FQNEAQ come from the germline V gene (reference sequence). This CDR3 comprises 15 residues. The ends were cut back, 1 base at V and 3 bases at J, with 9 bases in the middle. The CDR3 DNA reads TGTGCCAGCAGCTTAGAGCTCTTATACACCGGGGAGCTGTTTTTT. Amino acid sequence: CASSLELLYTGELFF. The full variable domain, in which reference TRBV7-9 and TRBJ2-2 provide the parts outside the CDR3, is DTGVSQNPRHKITKRGQNVTFRCDPISEHNRLYWYRQTLGQGPEFLTYFQNEAQLEKSRLLSDRFSAERPKGSFSTLEIQRTEQGDSAMYLCASSLELLYTGELFFGEGSRLTVL.

The rearrangement links TRBV2 to TRBJ2-7; 7 bases map to TRBD2. CDR3 length: 13 residues. Germline V lookup: CDR1 SNHLY, CDR2 FYNNEI. J gave up 5 bases and V 6 bases, and 7 bases lay outside the gene matches. DNA for the CDR3: TGTGCCAGCAGAGCGGGATTCGAAAACGAGCAGTACTTC. It translates to CASRAGFENEQYF.

The count of this clone is one. This chain connects TRBV25-1 to TRBJ1-2; TRBD1 matches 7 bases. The V gene end was trimmed by 1 base and the J gene end by 4 bases; junction bases not matched to a gene: 6. The CDR3 consists of 15 residues. Germline lookup yields CDR1 MGHDK and CDR2 SYGVNS. CDR3 in amino acids: CASSESGGWPYGYTF. The CDR3 coding sequence is TGTGCCAGCAGTGAATCAGGGGGGTGGCCCTATGGCTACACCTTC.